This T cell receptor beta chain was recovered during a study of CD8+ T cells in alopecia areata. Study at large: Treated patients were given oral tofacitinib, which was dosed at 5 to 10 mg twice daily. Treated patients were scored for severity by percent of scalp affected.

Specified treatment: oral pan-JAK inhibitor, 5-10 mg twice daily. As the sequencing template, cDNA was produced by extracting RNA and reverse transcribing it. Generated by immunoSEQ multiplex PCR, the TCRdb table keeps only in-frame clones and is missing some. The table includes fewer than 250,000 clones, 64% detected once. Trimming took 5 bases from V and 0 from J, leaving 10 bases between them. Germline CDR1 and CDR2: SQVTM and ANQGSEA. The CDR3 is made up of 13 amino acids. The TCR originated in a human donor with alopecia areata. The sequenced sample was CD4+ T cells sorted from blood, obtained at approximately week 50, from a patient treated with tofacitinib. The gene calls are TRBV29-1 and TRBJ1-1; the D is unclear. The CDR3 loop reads CSVQRPLNTEAFF. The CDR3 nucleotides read TGCAGCGTTCAGCGGCCCTTGAACACTGAAGCTTTCTTT.